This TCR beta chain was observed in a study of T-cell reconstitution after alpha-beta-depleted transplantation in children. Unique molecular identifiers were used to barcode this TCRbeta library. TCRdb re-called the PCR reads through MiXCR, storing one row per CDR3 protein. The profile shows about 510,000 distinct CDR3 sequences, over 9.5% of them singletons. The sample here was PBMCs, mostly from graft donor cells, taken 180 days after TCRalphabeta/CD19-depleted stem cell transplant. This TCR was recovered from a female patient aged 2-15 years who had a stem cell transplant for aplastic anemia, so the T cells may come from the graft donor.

The CDR3 coding sequence is TGTGCCAGCAGTCAAGGACAGGGGCCGGGAGAGCAGTACTTC. It translates to CASSQGQGPGEQYF. J is TRBJ2-7 and V is TRBV7-2, with TRBD1 matching 9 bases. The CDR3 contains 14 residues. Germline lookup yields CDR1 SGHTA and CDR2 FQGNSA. The V gene end was trimmed by 6 bases and the J gene end by 7 bases; junction bases not matched to a gene: 10.